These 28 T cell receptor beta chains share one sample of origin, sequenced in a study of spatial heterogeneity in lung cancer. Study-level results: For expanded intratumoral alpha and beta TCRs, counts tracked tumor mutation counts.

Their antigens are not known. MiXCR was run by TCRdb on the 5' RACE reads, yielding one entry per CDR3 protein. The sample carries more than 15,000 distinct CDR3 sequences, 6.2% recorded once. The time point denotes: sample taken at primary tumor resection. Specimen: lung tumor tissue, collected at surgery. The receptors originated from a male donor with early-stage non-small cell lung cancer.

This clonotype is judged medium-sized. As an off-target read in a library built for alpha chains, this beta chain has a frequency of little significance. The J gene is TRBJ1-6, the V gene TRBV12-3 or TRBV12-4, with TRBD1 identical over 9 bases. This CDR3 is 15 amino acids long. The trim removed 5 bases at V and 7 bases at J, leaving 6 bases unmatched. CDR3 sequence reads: CASSGGTGRNSPLHF. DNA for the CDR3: TGTGCCAGCAGTGGGGGGACAGGGAGGAATTCACCCCTCCACTTT.

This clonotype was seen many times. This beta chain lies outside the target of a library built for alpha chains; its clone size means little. The CDR3 reads CASSQKETTSSNTGELFF. As DNA, the CDR3 is TGTGCCAGCAGCCAAAAGGAGACGACTAGCTCGAACACCGGGGAGCTGTTTTTT. The chain links TRBV13 to TRBJ2-2; 7 bases line up with TRBD2. The CDR3 is made up of 18 amino acids. V gave up 5 bases and J gave up 0 bases; unmatched junction bases: 12. Germline-derived CDR1 and CDR2 are PRHDT and FYEKMQ (reference sequence).

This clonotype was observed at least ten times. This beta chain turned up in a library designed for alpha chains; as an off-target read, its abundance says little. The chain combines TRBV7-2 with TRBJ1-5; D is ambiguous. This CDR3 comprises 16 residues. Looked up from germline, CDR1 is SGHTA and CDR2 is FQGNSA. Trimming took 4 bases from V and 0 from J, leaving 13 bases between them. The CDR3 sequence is CASSSSLRYSNQPQHF. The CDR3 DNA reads TGTGCCAGCAGCTCAAGTCTTCGGTATAGCAATCAGCCCCAGCATTTT. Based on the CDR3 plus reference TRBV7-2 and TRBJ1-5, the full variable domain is GAGVSQSPSNKVTEKGKDVELRCDPISGHTALYWYRQSLGQGLEFLIYFQGNSAPDKSGLPSDRFSAERTGGSVSTLTIQRTQQEDSAVYLCASSSSLRYSNQPQHFGDGTRLSIL.

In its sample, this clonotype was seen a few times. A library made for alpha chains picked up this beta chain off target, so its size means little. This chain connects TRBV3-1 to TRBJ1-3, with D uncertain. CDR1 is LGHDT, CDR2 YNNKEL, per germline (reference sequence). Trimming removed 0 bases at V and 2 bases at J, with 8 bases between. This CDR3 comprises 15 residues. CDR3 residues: CASSQDRWTGNTIYF. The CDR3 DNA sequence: TGTGCCAGCAGCCAAGACCGCTGGACTGGAAACACCATATATTTT.

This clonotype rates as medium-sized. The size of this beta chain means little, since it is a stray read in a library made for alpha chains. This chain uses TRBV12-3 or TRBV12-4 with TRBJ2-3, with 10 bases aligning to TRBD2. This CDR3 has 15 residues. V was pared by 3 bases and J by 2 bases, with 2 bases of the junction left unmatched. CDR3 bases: TGTGCCAGCAGTTTTAGCGGGGGGCCCACAGATACGCAGTATTTT. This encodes CASSFSGGPTDTQYF.

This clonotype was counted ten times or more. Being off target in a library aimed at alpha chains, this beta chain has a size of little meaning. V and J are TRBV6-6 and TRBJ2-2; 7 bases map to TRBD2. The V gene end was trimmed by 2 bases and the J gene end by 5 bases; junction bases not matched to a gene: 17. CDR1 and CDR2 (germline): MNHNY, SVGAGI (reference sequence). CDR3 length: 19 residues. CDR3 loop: CASSYLSASGLARTGELFF. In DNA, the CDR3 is TGTGCCAGCAGTTACCTCTCTGCTAGCGGCCTTGCTAGGACCGGGGAGCTGTTTTTT.

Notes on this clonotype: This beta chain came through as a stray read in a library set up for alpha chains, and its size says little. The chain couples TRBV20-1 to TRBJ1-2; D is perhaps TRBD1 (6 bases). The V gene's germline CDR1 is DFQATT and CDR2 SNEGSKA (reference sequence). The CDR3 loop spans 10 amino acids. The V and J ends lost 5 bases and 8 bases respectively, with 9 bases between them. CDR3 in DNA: TGCAGTGCTTCAGGGGACGGCTACACCTTC. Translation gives CSASGDGYTF.

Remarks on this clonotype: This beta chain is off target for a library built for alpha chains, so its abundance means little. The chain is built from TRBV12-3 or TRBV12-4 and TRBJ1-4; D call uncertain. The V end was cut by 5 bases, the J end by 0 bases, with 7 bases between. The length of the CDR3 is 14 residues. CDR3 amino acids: CASSPGSTNEKLFF. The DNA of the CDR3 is TGTGCCAGCAGTCCCGGGTCAACTAATGAAAAACTGTTTTTT.

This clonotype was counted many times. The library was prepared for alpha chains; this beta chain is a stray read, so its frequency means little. CDR3 sequence: CASQGQMNTEAFF. As DNA, the CDR3 is TGCGCCAGCCAGGGACAGATGAACACTGAAGCTTTCTTT. J is TRBJ1-1 and V is TRBV5-1; 7 nucleotides agree with TRBD1. The CDR3 has 13 amino acids. The ends lost 7 bases at V and 0 bases at J; junction bases unmatched: 3. Per the germline V gene, CDR1 is SGHRS and CDR2 is YFSETQ.

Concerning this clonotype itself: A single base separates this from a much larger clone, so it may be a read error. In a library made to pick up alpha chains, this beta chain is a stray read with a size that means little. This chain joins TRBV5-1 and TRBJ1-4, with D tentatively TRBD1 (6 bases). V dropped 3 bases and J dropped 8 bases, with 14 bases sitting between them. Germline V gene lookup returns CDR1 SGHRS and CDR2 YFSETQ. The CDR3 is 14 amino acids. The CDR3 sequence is CASSWGHGEEKLFF. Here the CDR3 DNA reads TGCGCCAGCAGCTGGGGACATGGAGAAGAAAAACTGTTTTTT.

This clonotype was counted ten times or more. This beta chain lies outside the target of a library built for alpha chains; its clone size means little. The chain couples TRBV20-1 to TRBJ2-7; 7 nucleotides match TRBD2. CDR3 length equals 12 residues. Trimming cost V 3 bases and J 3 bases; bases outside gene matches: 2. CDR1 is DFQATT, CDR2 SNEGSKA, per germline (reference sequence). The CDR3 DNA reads TGCAGTGCTAGCGGGAGGCGCTACGAGCAGTACTTC. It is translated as CSASGRRYEQYF.

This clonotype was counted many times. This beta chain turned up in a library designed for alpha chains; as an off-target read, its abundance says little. CDR3 bases: TGTGCCAGCAGACCCCCGTTTGTGGGGGCTAGCACAGATACGCAGTATTTT. Translation gives CASRPPFVGASTDTQYF. The J gene is TRBJ2-3, the V gene TRBV28; TRBD1 is a possible D gene (6 bases). The V and J ends lost 6 bases and 0 bases respectively, with 19 bases between them. The CDR3 sequence is 17 residues long. CDR1 is MDHEN and CDR2 is SYDVKM in the germline V gene.

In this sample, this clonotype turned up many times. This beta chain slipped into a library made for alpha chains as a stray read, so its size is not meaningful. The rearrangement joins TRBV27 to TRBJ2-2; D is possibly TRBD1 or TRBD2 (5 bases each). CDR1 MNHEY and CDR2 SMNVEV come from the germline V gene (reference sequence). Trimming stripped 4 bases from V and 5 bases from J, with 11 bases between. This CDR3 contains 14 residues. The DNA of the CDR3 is TGTGCCAGCAGTTGGGGGAGAGGGACCGGGGAGCTGTTTTTT. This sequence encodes CASSWGRGTGELFF.

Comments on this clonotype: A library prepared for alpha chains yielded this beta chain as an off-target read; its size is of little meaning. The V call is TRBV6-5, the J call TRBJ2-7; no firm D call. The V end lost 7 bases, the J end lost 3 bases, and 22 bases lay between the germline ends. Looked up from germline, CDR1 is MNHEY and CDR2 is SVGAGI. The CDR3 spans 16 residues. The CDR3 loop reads CASTSPRTGSVYEQYF. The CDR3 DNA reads TGTGCCAGCACCTCCCCAAGGACGGGTTCTGTCTACGAGCAGTACTTC.

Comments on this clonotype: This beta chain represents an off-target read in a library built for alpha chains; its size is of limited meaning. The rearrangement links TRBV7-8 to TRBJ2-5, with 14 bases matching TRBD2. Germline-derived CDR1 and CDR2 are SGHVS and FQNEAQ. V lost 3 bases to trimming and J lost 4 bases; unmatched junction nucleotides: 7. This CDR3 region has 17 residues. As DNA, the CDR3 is TGTGCCAGCAGCTTTCAGACTAGCGGGGGGGCGGGAGAGACCCAGTACTTC. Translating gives CASSFQTSGGAGETQYF.

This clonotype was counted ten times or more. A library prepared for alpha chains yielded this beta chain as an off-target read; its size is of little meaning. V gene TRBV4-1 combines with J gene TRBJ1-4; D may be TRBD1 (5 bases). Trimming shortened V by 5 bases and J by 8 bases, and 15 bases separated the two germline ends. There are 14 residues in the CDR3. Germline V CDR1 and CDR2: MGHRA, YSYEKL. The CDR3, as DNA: TGCGCCAGCAGCACTGATGCAAGGGGCGAAAAACTGTTTTTT. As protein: CASSTDARGEKLFF.

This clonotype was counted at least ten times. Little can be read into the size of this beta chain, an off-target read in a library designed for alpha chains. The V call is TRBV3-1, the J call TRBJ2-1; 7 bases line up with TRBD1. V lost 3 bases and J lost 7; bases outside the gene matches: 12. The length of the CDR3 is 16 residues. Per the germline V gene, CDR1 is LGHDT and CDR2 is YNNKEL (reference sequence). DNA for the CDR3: TGTGCCAGCAGCCAGGACCGGGACAGTCTATATAATGAGCAGTTCTTC. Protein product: CASSQDRDSLYNEQFF.

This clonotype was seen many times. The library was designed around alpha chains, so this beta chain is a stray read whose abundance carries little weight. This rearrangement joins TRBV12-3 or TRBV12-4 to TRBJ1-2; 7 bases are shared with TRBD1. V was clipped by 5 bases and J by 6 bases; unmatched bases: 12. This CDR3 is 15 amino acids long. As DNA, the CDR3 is TGTGCCAGCAGTCCCTTTCGACAGGGTCCTAATGGCTACACCTTC. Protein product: CASSPFRQGPNGYTF.

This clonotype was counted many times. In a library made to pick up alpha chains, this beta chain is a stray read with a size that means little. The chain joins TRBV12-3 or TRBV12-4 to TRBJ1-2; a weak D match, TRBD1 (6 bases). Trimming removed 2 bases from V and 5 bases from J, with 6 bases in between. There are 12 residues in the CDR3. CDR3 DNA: TGTGCCAGCAGTTTAAGGGGGTATGGCTACACCTTC. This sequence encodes CASSLRGYGYTF.

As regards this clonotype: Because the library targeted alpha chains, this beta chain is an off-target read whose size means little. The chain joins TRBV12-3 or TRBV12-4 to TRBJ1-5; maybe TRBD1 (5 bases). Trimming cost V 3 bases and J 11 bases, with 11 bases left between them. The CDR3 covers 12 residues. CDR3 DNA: TGTGCCAGCAGTTTCGCCCAGGGAGCCCAGCATTTT. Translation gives CASSFAQGAQHF.

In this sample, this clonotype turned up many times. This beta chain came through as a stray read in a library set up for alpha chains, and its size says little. The CDR3 sequence is CASTRLNSNQPQHF. CDR3 coding DNA: TGTGCCAGCACCAGGCTAAATAGCAATCAGCCCCAGCATTTT. This chain uses TRBV2 with TRBJ1-5; D remains unclear. V shed 7 bases and J shed 0 bases, with 10 bases lying between them. Germline V gene sequence: CDR1 SNHLY, CDR2 FYNNEI. This CDR3 region has 14 residues.

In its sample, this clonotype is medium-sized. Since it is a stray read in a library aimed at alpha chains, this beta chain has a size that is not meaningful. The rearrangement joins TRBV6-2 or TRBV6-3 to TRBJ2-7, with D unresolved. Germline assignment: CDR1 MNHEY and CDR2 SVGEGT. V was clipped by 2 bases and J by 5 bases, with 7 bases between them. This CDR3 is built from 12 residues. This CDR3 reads CASSYRLDEQYF. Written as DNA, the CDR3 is TGTGCCAGCAGTTACAGGTTGGACGAGCAGTACTTC.

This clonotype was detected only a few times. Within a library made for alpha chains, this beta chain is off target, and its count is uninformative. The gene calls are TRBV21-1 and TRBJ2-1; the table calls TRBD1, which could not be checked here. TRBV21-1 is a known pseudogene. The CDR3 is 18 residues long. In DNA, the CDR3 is TGTGCCAGCAGCACGCCACTGGGGGGGAGGGCCCCATACAATGAGCAGTTCTTC. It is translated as CASSTPLGGRAPYNEQFF.

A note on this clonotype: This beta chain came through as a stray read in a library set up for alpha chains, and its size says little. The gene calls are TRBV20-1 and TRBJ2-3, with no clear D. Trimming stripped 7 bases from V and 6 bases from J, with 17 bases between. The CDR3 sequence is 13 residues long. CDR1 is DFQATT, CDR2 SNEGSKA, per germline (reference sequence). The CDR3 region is CSVPLFSADTQYF. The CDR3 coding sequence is TGCAGTGTTCCCCTATTCTCTGCGGATACGCAGTATTTT.

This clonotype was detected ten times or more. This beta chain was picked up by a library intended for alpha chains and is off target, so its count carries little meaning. CDR3 in DNA: TGTGCCAGCAGCTCCGCGACACGGAGTGTTGATACGCAGTATTTT. It codes for CASSSATRSVDTQYF. The chain employs TRBV7-2 and TRBJ2-3; unclear D gene. Trimming pared 4 bases from V and 6 bases from J, leaving 17 bases between. Per the germline V gene, CDR1 is SGHTA and CDR2 is FQGNSA. The CDR3 is 15 amino acids.

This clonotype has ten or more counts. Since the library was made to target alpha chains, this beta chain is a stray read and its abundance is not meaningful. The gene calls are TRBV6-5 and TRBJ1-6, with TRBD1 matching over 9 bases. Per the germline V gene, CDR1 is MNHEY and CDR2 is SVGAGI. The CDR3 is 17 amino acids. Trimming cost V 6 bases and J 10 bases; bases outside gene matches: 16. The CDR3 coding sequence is TGTGCCAGCAGCCGAGGGACAGGGCCTAAGATGAGGTCACCCCTCCACTTT. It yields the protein CASSRGTGPKMRSPLHF.

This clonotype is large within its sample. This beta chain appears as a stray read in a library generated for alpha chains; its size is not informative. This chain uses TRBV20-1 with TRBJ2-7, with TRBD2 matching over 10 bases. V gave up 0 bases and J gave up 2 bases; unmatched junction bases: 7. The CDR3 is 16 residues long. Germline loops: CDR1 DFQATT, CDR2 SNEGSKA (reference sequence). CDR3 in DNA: TGCAGTGCTAGAGATCTGGCTAGCGGGAGAGCCTACGAGCAGTACTTC. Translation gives CSARDLASGRAYEQYF.

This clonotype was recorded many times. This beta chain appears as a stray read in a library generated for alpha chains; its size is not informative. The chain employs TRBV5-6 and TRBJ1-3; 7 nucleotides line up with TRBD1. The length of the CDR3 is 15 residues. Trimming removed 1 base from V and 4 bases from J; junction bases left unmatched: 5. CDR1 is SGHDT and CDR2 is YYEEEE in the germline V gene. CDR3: CASSLSGQPGNTIYF. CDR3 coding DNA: TGTGCCAGCAGCTTGTCGGGACAGCCGGGAAACACCATATATTTT.